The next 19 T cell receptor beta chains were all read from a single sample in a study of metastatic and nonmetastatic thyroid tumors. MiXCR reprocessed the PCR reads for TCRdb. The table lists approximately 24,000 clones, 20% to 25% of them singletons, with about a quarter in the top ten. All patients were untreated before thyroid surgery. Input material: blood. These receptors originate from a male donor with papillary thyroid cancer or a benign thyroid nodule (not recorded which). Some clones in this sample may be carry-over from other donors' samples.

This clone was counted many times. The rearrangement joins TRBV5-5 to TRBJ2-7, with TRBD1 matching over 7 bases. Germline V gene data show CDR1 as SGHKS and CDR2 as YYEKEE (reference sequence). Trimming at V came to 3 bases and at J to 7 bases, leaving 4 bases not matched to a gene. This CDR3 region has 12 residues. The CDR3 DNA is TGTGCCAGCAGCTACCCAGGGGGTGAGCAGTACTTC. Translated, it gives CASSYPGGEQYF.

CDR3 loop: CASSLGQFSGNTIYF. The CDR3 region has the DNA TGCGCCAGCAGCTTGGGACAGTTCTCTGGAAACACCATATATTTT. V usage is TRBV5-1 and J usage is TRBJ1-3; weak D call: TRBD1 (5 bases). Germline V gene lookup returns CDR1 SGHRS and CDR2 YFSETQ. The CDR3 runs to 15 residues. V was shortened by 0 bases and J by 0 bases, with 7 bases between the two germline ends.

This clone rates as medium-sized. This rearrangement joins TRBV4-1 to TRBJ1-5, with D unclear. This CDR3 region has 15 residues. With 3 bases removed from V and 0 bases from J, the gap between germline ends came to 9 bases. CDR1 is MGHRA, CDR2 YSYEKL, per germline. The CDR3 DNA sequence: TGCGCCAGCAGCCATCGGCAGACTAGCAATCAGCCCCAGCATTTT. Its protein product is CASSHRQTSNQPQHF.

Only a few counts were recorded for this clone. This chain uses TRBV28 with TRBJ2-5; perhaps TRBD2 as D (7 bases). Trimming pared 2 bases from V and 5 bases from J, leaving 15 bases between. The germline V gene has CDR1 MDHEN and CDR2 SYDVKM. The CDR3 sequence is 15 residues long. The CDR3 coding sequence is TGTGCCAGCAGTTTAGGGGGGGCGAGATGGGAGACCCAGTACTTC. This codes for CASSLGGARWETQYF. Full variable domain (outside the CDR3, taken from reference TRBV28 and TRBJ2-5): DVKVTQSSRYLVKRTGEKVFLECVQDMDHENMFWYRQDPGLGLRLIYFSYDVKMKEKGDIPEGYSVSREKKERFSLILESASTNQTSMYLCASSLGGARWETQYFGPGTRLLVL.

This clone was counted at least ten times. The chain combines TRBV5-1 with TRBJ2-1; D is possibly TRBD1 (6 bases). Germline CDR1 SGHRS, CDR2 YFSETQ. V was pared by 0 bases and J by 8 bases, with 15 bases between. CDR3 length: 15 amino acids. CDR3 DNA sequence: TGCGCCAGCAGCTTGGCCCCAGGGGTAGAGGATGAGCAGTTCTTC. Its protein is CASSLAPGVEDEQFF. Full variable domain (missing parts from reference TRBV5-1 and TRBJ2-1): KAGVTQTPRYLIKTRGQQVTLSCSPISGHRSVSWYQQTPGQGLQFLFEYFSETQRNKGNFPGRFSGRQFSNSRSEMNVSTLELGDSALYLCASSLAPGVEDEQFFGPGTRLTVL.

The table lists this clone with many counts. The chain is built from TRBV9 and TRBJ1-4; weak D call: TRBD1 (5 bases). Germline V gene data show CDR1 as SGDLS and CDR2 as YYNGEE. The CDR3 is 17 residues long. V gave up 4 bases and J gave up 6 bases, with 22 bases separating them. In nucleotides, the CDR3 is TGTGCCAGCAGCCCCGTTTCAGGGCTGGGGGACTATGAAAAACTGTTTTTT. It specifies CASSPVSGLGDYEKLFF.

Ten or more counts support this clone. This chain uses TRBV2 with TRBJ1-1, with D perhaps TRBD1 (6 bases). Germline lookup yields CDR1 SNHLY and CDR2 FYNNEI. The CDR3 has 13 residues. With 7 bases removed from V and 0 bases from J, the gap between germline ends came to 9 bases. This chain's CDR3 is CASKRGMNTEAFF. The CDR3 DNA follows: TGTGCCAGCAAGAGGGGGATGAACACTGAAGCTTTCTTT.

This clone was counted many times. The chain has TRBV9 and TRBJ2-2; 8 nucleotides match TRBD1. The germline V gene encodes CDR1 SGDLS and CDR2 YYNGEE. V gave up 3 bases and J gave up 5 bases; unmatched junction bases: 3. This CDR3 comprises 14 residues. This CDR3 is CASSATGVTGELFF. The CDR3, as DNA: TGTGCCAGCAGCGCGACAGGGGTAACCGGGGAGCTGTTTTTT.

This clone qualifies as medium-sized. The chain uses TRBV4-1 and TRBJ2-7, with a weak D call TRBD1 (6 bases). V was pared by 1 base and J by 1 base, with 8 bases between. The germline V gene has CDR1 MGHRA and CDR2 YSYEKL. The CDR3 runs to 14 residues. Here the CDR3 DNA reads TGCGCCAGCAGCCAAGCGGACAGTTCCTACGAGCAGTACTTC. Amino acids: CASSQADSSYEQYF.

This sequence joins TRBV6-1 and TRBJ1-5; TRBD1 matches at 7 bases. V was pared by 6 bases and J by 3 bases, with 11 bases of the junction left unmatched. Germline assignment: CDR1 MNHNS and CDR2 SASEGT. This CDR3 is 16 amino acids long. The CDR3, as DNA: TGTGCCAGCAGAGGGGGGACAGCGTATCTCAATCAGCCCCAGCATTTT. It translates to CASRGGTAYLNQPQHF.

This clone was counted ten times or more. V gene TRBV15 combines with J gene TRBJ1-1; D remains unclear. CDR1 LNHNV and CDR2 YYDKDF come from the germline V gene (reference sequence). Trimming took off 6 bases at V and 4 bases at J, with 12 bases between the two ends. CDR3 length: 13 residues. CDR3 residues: CATSYGASTEAFF. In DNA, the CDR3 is TGTGCCACCAGTTATGGTGCATCCACTGAAGCTTTCTTT.

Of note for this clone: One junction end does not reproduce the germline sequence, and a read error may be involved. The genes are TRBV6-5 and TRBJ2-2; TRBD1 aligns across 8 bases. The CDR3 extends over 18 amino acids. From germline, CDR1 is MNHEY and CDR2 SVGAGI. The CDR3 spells CAISYSPGTGEVDGELFF. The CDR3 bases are TGTGCCATCAGTTACTCGCCGGGGACAGGAGAAGTCGACGGGGAGCTGTTTTTT.

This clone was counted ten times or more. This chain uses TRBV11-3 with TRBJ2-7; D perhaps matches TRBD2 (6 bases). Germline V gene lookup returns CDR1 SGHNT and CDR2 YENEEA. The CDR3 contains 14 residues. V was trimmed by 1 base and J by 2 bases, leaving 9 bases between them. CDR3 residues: CASSLGGTAYEQYF. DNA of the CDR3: TGTGCCAGCAGCTTAGGGGGGACTGCCTACGAGCAGTACTTC.

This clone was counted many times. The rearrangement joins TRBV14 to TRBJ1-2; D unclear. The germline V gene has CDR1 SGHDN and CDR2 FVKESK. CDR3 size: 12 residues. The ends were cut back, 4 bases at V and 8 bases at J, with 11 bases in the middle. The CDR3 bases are TGTGCCAGCAGCCGGAGTTTTAGCGGCTACACCTTC. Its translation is CASSRSFSGYTF.

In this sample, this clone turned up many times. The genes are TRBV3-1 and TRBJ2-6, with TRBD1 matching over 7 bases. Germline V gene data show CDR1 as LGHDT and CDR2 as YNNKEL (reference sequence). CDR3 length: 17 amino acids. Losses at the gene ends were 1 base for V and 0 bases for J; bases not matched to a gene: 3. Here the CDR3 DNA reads TGTGCCAGCAGCCAAGGGGACAGCTCCTCTGGGGCCAACGTCCTGACTTTC. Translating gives CASSQGDSSSGANVLTF.

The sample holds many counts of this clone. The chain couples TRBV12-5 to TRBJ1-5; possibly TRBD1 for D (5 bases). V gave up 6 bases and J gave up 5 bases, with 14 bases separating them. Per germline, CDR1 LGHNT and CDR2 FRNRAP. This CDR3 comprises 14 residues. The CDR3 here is CASGFGQGDQPQHF. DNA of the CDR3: TGTGCTAGTGGCTTCGGCCAGGGCGATCAGCCCCAGCATTTT.

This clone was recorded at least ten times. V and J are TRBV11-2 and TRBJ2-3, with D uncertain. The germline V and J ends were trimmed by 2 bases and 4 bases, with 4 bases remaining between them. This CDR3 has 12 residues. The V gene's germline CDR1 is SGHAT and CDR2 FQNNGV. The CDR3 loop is CASSLKADTQYF. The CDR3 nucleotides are TGTGCCAGCAGCTTAAAGGCAGATACGCAGTATTTT.

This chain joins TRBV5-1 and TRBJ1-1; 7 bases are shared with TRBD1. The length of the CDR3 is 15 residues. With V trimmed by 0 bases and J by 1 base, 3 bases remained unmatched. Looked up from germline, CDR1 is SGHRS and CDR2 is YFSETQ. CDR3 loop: CASSLGQGSNTEAFF. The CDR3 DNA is TGCGCCAGCAGCTTGGGACAGGGCTCGAACACTGAAGCTTTCTTT.

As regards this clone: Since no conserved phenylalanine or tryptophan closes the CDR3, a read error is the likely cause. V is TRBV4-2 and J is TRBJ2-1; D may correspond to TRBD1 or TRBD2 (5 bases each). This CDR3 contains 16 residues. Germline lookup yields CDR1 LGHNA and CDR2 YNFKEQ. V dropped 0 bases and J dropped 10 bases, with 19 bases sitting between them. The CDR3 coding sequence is TGTGCCAGCAGCCAAGACTCCGGGACCGGGGTCGACGAGCAGTTCTAC. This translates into CASSQDSGTGVDEQFY.